The T cell receptor (beta chain) described here comes from a study of beta chain features in type 1 diabetes (dated by TCRdb to 2017 to 2018). For the wider study: No differences in mean age, gender distribution, total cell number or subset yield were found between patients and healthy donors. Regulatory and stem cell-like memory subsets were isolated from only 8 patients and about 8 healthy donors, whereas naive and central memory subsets came from all 30 or so donors. The study compared TCRB repertoires of sorted circulating CD4+ T cell subsets between recently diagnosed type 1 diabetes patients and matched healthy donors. A total of roughly 98,000,000 sorted cells were examined across all samples, and RNA yield correlated strongly with the number of cells per subset.

Of note for this clone: What antigen it recognizes has not been identified. Base qualities are missing; no much larger clone stands one base away.

The entire amount of isolated RNA was reverse transcribed using the High Capacity cDNA Reverse Transcription Kit, so the sequenced TCRB transcripts were expressed ones. Naive, central memory and regulatory T cell samples underwent deep immunoSEQ sequencing, averaging around 3.7 million total reads per sample. Sorted cells were lysed in RLT buffer and RNA was extracted with DNase-treated RNeasy Micro or Mini kits, depending on cell number. Each cell subset was processed on its own to prevent cross-contamination, while patient and healthy donor samples were processed together. TCRB sequences were amplified from cDNA with the immunoSEQ multiplex PCR, producing 87-bp fragments spanning the CDR3 region. Sequencing of the amplicons was performed on the Illumina HiSeq platform. Per the authors' processing: Synthetic template baselines were used to correct PCR bias computationally, reads within Hamming distance 2 were collapsed together, and singletons that could not be merged were discarded. By aligning reads against IMGT, V, D and J genes, CDR3 length, and insertions or deletions at six rearrangement sites were assigned. Within each subset, clonotype counts were normalized to the number of sorted cells before true diversity and Gini coefficients were calculated with the tcR R package. The overlap coefficient, calculated on TCRB nucleotide sequences, was used to measure repertoire sharing. Out-of-frame TCRB sequences from naive cells were analyzed to stand in for the pre-selection repertoire. As stored in TCRdb, this immuneACCESS dataset retains in-frame rearrangements with V and J assigned. A fraction of the clones does not appear; measured against another copy, unresolved V genes explain less than half of the discrepancy, and the remainder lacks a known reason. The DNA gave D and trimming, while V, J and clone size come from that table. The sample includes around 430,000 clones, with over 25% observed a single time. In total, the top ten clones hold 0.05% to 0.065% of the sample.

The germline V gene sets CDR1 to MGHRA and CDR2 to YSYEKL. Inclusive of the bounding cysteine and phenylalanine, the CDR3 is 16 residues long. Just the 48-base CDR3 DNA is kept, in frame starting at base 1. After removal of 1 base from V and 4 bases from J, the junction retains 6 bases not matched to a gene. Study-wide conclusions, independent of this receptor: Sequencing cDNA rather than genomic DNA could over-represent highly expressing activated cells, although activation and CD3 levels did not differ between groups. Shorter templates might have been favored by PCR, but patient and control samples were amplified and corrected together, so both groups would have been affected equally by any skew. In all four CD4+ subsets, TCRB CDR3 length was moderately but significantly shorter in type 1 diabetes patients. Naive, central memory and regulatory TCRB repertoires appeared to be more alike among patients than among healthy donors. Only small numbers of individuals were included in the HLA sub-analyses, which left unresolved whether HLA type had any influence on TCRB rearrangement. Fewer insertions and more nucleotide deletions at VDJ recombination sites were observed in patients with type 1 diabetes, implying thymic rearrangement abnormalities.

From each donor, a single peripheral blood sample of about 120 mL on average was drawn into heparinised tubes. Using a panel that included CD45RO, CCR7, CD25, CD127, CD95 and CD27, naive, central memory, regulatory and stem cell-like memory CD4+ T cells were sorted on a BD FACSAria II. Every sorted population had a purity above 95%. Right away, PBMCs were isolated by Lymphoprep density gradient centrifugation and were stained directly, with no culture step. So that batch effects would be minimized, each experiment stained and sorted samples in pairs, pairing one healthy donor with one patient. The sequenced material came from naive CD4+ T cells from blood. In the paper's terms, the cell subset or site label means: true naive CD4+ T cells. The TCR sequence derives from a man aged 18 to 35 in good health. The chain is assembled from TRBV4-1 and TRBJ2-3; 9 middle bases align to TRBD2. The nucleotides read TGCGCCAGCAGCCAAGTAGCGGGAGTCGTGGCAGATACGCAGTATTTT. Its protein reads: CASSQVAGVVADTQYF.